This T cell receptor beta chain appears in the sequencing data of a study of blood T cell repertoires in COVID-19. Study as a whole: Nucleic acid was either cDNA or gDNA, and it came from T cells, B-cell-depleted T cells, or PBMCs.

CDR1 and CDR2 from the germline V gene are LNHNV and YYDKDF (reference sequence). The CDR3 length is 15 residues. V shed 5 bases and J shed 0 bases, with 11 bases lying between them. Source study methods: Scientists estimated how many nucleated cells there were by amplifying reference gene primers. Profiled with immunoSEQ multiplex PCR; TCRdb holds only in-frame clones, not every one. V and J calls and clone size come straight from that table; D and trimming were deduced from the DNA. The table has 250,000 to 350,000 clones, 89% seen once; the top ten hold approximately 12%. The sample was peripheral blood. This chain connects TRBV15 to TRBJ1-3, with D unresolved. The clonotype comes from a woman aged 55 to 70 with acute or convalescent COVID-19. CDR3 DNA sequence: TGTGCCACCAGCGCCCGCGGGAGCTCTGGAAACACCATATATTTT. Amino acids: CATSARGSSGNTIYF.